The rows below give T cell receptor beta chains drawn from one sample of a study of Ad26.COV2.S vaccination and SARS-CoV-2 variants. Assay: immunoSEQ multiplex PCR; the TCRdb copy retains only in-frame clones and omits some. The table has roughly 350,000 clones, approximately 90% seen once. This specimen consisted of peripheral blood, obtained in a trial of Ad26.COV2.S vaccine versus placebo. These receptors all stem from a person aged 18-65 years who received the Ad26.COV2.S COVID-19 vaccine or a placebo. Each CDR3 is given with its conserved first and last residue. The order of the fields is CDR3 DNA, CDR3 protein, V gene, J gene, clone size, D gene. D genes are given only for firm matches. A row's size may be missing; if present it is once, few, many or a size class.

TGTGCCAGCACGGACAGAAGCTCCTACGAGCAGTACTTC	CASTDRSSYEQYF	TRBV6-5	TRBJ2-7	.	.
TGTGCCAGCAGGACGCCAGATACGCAGTATTTT	CASRTPDTQYF	TRBV6-5	TRBJ2-3	.	.
TGTGCCAGTAGCCCTACAGGGATCTCTGGAAACACCATATATTTT	CASSPTGISGNTIYF	TRBV19	TRBJ1-3	.	.
TGTGCCAGCACTTGGACACTCAATCAGCCCCAGCATTTT	CASTWTLNQPQHF	TRBV2	TRBJ1-5	.	.
TGTGCCAGCAGCTTCTCTAGCGGGGACTACGAGCAGTACTTC	CASSFSSGDYEQYF	TRBV6-5	TRBJ2-7	.	TRBD2
TGTGCCAGCAGCCCGGGGCGGGGGCCAGTTGAAAAACTGTTTTTT	CASSPGRGPVEKLFF	TRBV7-7	TRBJ1-4	.	.
TGTGCCAGCAGCCATTGGACAGCTGATAATTCACCCCTCCACTTT	CASSHWTADNSPLHF	TRBV3-1/TRBV3-2	TRBJ1-6	many	.
TGTGCCAGCAGTTTATCAGGAAGCACAGATACGCAGTATTTT	CASSLSGSTDTQYF	TRBV27	TRBJ2-3	.	.
TGTGCCAGCAGTGAAGCGGGACTCGCCGACTACGAGCAGTACTTC	CASSEAGLADYEQYF	TRBV6-1	TRBJ2-7	.	.
TGCGCCAGCAGCTTGGGTGGACCCACTGAAGCTTTCTTT	CASSLGGPTEAFF	TRBV5-1	TRBJ1-1	.	.